A selection of T cell receptor beta chains follows, all from one sample in a study of T cells in Graves' hyperthyroidism and ophthalmopathy. A single record per CDR3 protein comes from TCRdb applying MiXCR to the multiplex PCR reads. The sample yields around 420,000 distinct CDR3 sequences, around 16% seen once. Sample: blood. All receptors come from a woman between 18 and 30 years old with Graves' hyperthyroidism. The CDR3 runs from the conserved cysteine through the conserved F or W. A D gene is named only where the DNA matches it firmly. Size is omitted from some rows. Given values are once, few, many or a class for expanded clones.

V: TRBV3-1
length: 16
D: TRBD2
J: TRBJ2-1
size: many
CDR3: CASSQGTSGFVNEQFF
DNA: TGTGCCAGCAGCCAAGGTACTAGCGGATTTGTCAATGAGCAGTTCTTC

V: TRBV9
length: 14
D: .
J: TRBJ2-7
size: many
CDR3: CASSVGGDPYEQYF
DNA: TGTGCCAGCAGCGTAGGAGGGGACCCCTACGAGCAGTACTTC

V: TRBV9
length: 15
D: TRBD2
J: TRBJ2-1
size: .
CDR3: CASSVEPTSFNEQFF
DNA: TGTGCCAGCAGCGTAGAGCCGACTAGCTTCAATGAGCAGTTCTTC

V: TRBV15
length: 15
D: .
J: TRBJ2-7
size: .
CDR3: CATSITDKAPYEQYF
DNA: TGTGCCACCAGCATTACGGACAAGGCACCGTACGAGCAGTACTTC

V: TRBV19
length: 13
D: .
J: TRBJ2-1
size: .
CDR3: CASKERSYNEQFF
DNA: TGTGCCAGTAAAGAGCGATCCTACAATGAGCAGTTCTTC

V: TRBV5-6
length: 13
D: .
J: TRBJ2-3
size: .
CDR3: CASSWGVTDTQYF
DNA: TGTGCCAGCAGCTGGGGAGTTACAGATACGCAGTATTTT

V: TRBV6-6
length: 18
D: .
J: TRBJ1-1
size: many
CDR3: CASSYRLGKAGWNTEAFF
DNA: TGTGCCAGCAGTTACAGGTTGGGGAAAGCAGGATGGAACACTGAAGCTTTCTTT

V: TRBV2
length: 15
D: TRBD2
J: TRBJ2-7
size: many
CDR3: CACSERGGASYEQYF
DNA: TGTGCCTGCAGTGAACGCGGGGGGGCCTCCTACGAGCAGTACTTC

V: TRBV4-1
length: 14
D: TRBD1
J: TRBJ1-6
size: .
CDR3: CASSQKGADSPLHF
DNA: TGCGCCAGCAGCCAGAAGGGGGCGGATTCACCCCTCCACTTT

V: TRBV3-1
length: 16
D: .
J: TRBJ2-1
size: .
CDR3: CASSSVARGTLNEQFF
DNA: TGTGCCAGCAGCTCGGTAGCGAGAGGGACCCTCAATGAGCAGTTCTTC

V: TRBV5-1
length: 14
D: .
J: TRBJ1-1
size: .
CDR3: CASSDTSLNTEAFF
DNA: TGCGCCAGCAGCGATACATCGCTGAACACTGAAGCTTTCTTT

V: TRBV29-1
length: 13
D: TRBD1
J: TRBJ2-5
size: many
CDR3: CSVATGVGETQYF
DNA: TGCAGCGTCGCAACAGGGGTCGGAGAGACCCAGTACTTC

V: TRBV6-1
length: 15
D: .
J: TRBJ2-1
size: few
CDR3: CASSEIRGSYNEQFF
DNA: TGTGCCAGCAGTGAAATCCGAGGGTCCTACAATGAGCAGTTCTTC

V: TRBV7-2
length: 16
D: .
J: TRBJ2-2
size: .
CDR3: CASRRGGLSSTGELFF
DNA: TGTGCCAGCAGGAGAGGGGGGCTAAGCTCAACCGGGGAGCTGTTTTTT

V: TRBV6-1
length: 14
D: TRBD1
J: TRBJ2-3
size: few
CDR3: CASRQTGGRDTQYF
DNA: TGTGCCAGCAGACAGACAGGGGGCAGAGATACGCAGTATTTT

V: TRBV20-1
length: 13
D: .
J: TRBJ1-1
size: .
CDR3: CSAPEGGGTEAFF
DNA: TGCAGTGCACCCGAGGGGGGGGGCACTGAAGCTTTCTTT

V: TRBV29-1
length: 15
D: .
J: TRBJ2-1
size: few
CDR3: CSVDGSTGSYNEQFF
DNA: TGCAGCGTTGACGGCTCGACAGGATCCTACAATGAGCAGTTCTTC

V: TRBV2
length: 11
D: .
J: TRBJ1-2
size: many
CDR3: CASKVDYGYTF
DNA: TGTGCCAGCAAGGTGGACTATGGCTACACCTTC

V: TRBV5-1
length: 15
D: .
J: TRBJ2-2
size: few
CDR3: CASSLLGDLTGELFF
DNA: TGCGCCAGCAGCTTGTTAGGGGACCTCACCGGGGAGCTGTTTTTT

V: TRBV6-1
length: 14
D: .
J: TRBJ2-1
size: many
CDR3: CASSYPPNENEQFF
DNA: TGTGCCAGCAGTTACCCGCCAAACGAAAATGAGCAGTTCTTC

V: TRBV28
length: 12
D: .
J: TRBJ2-5
size: many
CDR3: CASSWTVETQYF
DNA: TGTGCCAGCAGCTGGACAGTAGAGACCCAGTACTTC

V: TRBV28
length: 16
D: .
J: TRBJ2-4
size: many
CDR3: CASSFGGGSPKNIQYF
DNA: TGTGCCAGCAGTTTTGGGGGCGGGAGTCCCAAAAACATTCAGTACTTC

V: TRBV20-1
length: 14
D: TRBD2
J: TRBJ2-5
size: few
CDR3: CSAAGLAGVGTQYF
DNA: TGCAGTGCGGCCGGACTAGCGGGAGTGGGGACCCAGTACTTC

V: TRBV28
length: 14
D: .
J: TRBJ1-2
size: many
CDR3: CASSYPQGNYGYTF
DNA: TGTGCCAGCAGTTACCCCCAGGGGAACTATGGCTACACCTTC

V: TRBV20-1
length: 17
D: TRBD1
J: TRBJ2-1
size: many
CDR3: CSARGGLTGTHYNEQFF
DNA: TGCAGTGCTAGAGGGGGCTTGACAGGGACCCACTACAATGAGCAGTTCTTC

V: TRBV24-1
length: 11
D: .
J: TRBJ1-2
size: few
CDR3: CATSAGHGYTF
DNA: TGTGCCACCAGTGCAGGGCACGGCTACACCTTC

V: TRBV6-1
length: 16
D: TRBD2
J: TRBJ2-1
size: few
CDR3: CASSARTSGGAGGPFF
DNA: TGTGCCAGCAGTGCCCGGACTAGCGGGGGGGCGGGGGGACCGTTCTTC

V: TRBV30
length: 15
D: TRBD1
J: TRBJ1-2
size: .
CDR3: CACLGTGEFNYGYTF
DNA: TGTGCCTGCCTAGGGACAGGGGAGTTTAACTATGGCTACACCTTC

V: TRBV19
length: 17
D: .
J: TRBJ1-1
size: few
CDR3: CASRETHAGRMNTEAFF
DNA: TGTGCCAGTAGGGAAACGCATGCAGGGCGTATGAACACTGAAGCTTTCTTT

V: TRBV7-2
length: 16
D: TRBD1
J: TRBJ1-6
size: .
CDR3: CASSIGATGYNSPLHF
DNA: TGTGCCAGCAGCATAGGGGCGACAGGGTACAATTCACCCCTCCACTTT

V: TRBV5-1
length: 16
D: .
J: TRBJ1-1
size: .
CDR3: CASSFTTLTGGTEAFF
DNA: TGCGCCAGCAGCTTTACGACCCTAACCGGTGGCACTGAAGCTTTCTTT

V: TRBV5-8
length: 15
D: TRBD1
J: TRBJ2-7
size: .
CDR3: CASSRKTGTGYEQYF
DNA: TGTGCCAGCAGCCGAAAAACCGGGACAGGCTACGAGCAGTACTTC

V: TRBV11-2
length: 14
D: TRBD2
J: TRBJ2-5
size: many
CDR3: CASSASGGQETQYF
DNA: TGTGCCAGCAGCGCTAGCGGGGGCCAAGAGACCCAGTACTTC

V: TRBV12-3/TRBV12-4
length: 17
D: TRBD2
J: TRBJ2-5
size: many
CDR3: CASSLGRASGGQETQYF
DNA: TGTGCCAGCAGTTTAGGTCGGGCTAGCGGGGGCCAAGAGACCCAGTACTTC

V: TRBV28
length: 15
D: .
J: TRBJ1-2
size: many
CDR3: CASSLPTWRIYGYTF
DNA: TGTGCCAGCAGTTTACCGACGTGGCGGATTTATGGCTACACCTTC

V: TRBV12-3/TRBV12-4
length: 17
D: .
J: TRBJ2-7
size: few
CDR3: CASTLRGRDLRTYEQYF
DNA: TGTGCCAGCACCCTTCGAGGACGGGACTTGAGAACCTACGAGCAGTACTTC

V: TRBV28
length: 15
D: .
J: TRBJ2-6
size: .
CDR3: CASSIRGTGANVLTF
DNA: TGTGCCAGCAGTATTAGGGGGACTGGGGCCAACGTCCTGACTTTC